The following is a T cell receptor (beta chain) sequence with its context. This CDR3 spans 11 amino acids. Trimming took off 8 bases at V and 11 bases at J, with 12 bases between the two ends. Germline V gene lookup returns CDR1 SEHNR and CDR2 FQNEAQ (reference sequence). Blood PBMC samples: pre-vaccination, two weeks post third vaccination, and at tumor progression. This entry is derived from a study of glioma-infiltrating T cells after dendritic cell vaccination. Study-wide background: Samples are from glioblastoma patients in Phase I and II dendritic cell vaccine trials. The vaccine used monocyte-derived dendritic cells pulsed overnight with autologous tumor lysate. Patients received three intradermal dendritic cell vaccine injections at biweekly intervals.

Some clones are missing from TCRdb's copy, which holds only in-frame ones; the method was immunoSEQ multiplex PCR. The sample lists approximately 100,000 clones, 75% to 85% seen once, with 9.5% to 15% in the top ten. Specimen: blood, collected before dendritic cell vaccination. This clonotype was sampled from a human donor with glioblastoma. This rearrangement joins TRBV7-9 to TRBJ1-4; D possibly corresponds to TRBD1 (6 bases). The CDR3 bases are TGTGCCAGCGGACAGAACGATAAACTGTTTTTT. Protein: CASGQNDKLFF.